The 16 T cell receptor beta chains below were found in one sample sequenced in a study of blood T cell repertoires in COVID-19. Clones were sequenced by immunoSEQ multiplex PCR, and TCRdb holds only the in-frame ones, with some missing. Of approximately 250,000 clones listed, around four fifths are singletons. The sequenced material came from peripheral blood. The receptors shown here come from a man aged 60-69 years who had recovered from COVID-19.

The V and J genes are TRBV15 and TRBJ2-7; D gene ambiguous. Germline-derived CDR1 and CDR2 are LNHNV and YYDKDF (reference sequence). Trimming pared 2 bases from V and 0 bases from J, leaving 14 bases between. The CDR3 is 16 amino acids. DNA of the CDR3: TGTGCCACCAGCAGATACACGACTCCTGGCTCCTACGAGCAGTACTTC. The encoded protein is CATSRYTTPGSYEQYF.

The V and J genes are TRBV29-1 and TRBJ2-1; D possibly corresponds to TRBD2 (6 bases). V was shortened by 4 bases and J by 7 bases, with 14 bases between the two germline ends. This CDR3 region has 13 residues. CDR1 is SQVTM and CDR2 is ANQGSEA in the germline V gene. The CDR3 reads CSVAGVPLNEQFF. The CDR3, as DNA: TGCAGCGTTGCGGGAGTCCCCCTTAATGAGCAGTTCTTC.

The chain joins TRBV4-2 to TRBJ1-6; D perhaps matches TRBD1 (6 bases). The germline CDR1 and CDR2 sequences are LGHNA and YNFKEQ. The length of the CDR3 is 15 residues. Trimming removed 4 bases at V and 9 bases at J, with 16 bases between. This CDR3 reads CASSPSAGDFSPLHF. In DNA, the CDR3 is TGTGCCAGCAGCCCCAGCGCAGGGGATTTTTCACCCCTCCACTTT.

The chain carries TRBV28 and TRBJ2-7, with D possibly TRBD2 on 6 matching bases. Looked up from germline, CDR1 is MDHEN and CDR2 is SYDVKM. Trimming shortened V by 8 bases and J by 5 bases, and 19 bases separated the two germline ends. The CDR3 extends over 14 amino acids. The CDR3 loop is CASLARRGTHEQYF. CDR3 DNA: TGTGCCAGCCTCGCCCGGAGGGGCACCCACGAGCAGTACTTC.

The rearrangement joins TRBV7-2 to TRBJ1-6; D may be TRBD1 (5 bases). Trimming took off 1 base at V and 9 bases at J, with 13 bases between the two ends. This CDR3 has 15 residues. Germline V gives CDR1 SGHTA, CDR2 FQGNSA. The CDR3 loop is CASSLDWGSSSPLHF. DNA for the CDR3: TGTGCCAGCAGCTTAGATTGGGGCAGTTCTTCACCCCTCCACTTT.

The rearrangement links TRBV19 to TRBJ2-1; the match to TRBD2 covers 12 bases. Germline assignment: CDR1 LNHDA and CDR2 SQIVND (reference sequence). V was clipped by 3 bases and J by 7 bases; unmatched bases: 4. This CDR3 contains 15 residues. The DNA of the CDR3 is TGTGCCAGTAGTATCCGGACTAGCGGGAAGAATGAGCAGTTCTTC. It is translated as CASSIRTSGKNEQFF. Supplemented by reference TRBV19 and TRBJ2-1, the full variable domain reads DGGITQSPKYLFRKEGQNVTLSCEQNLNHDAMYWYRQDPGQGLRLIYYSQIVNDFQKGDIAEGYSVSREKKESFPLTVTSAQKNPTAFYLCASSIRTSGKNEQFFGPGTRLTVL.

V gene TRBV5-4 combines with J gene TRBJ2-3, with D perhaps TRBD2 (5 bases). Trimming left V 4 bases short and J 4 bases short, with 10 bases between. This CDR3 contains 13 residues. The germline V gene has CDR1 SGHNT and CDR2 YYREEE (reference sequence). In nucleotides, the CDR3 is TGTGCCAGCAGCCGGGAAGGAGCAGATACGCAGTATTTT. Encoded protein: CASSREGADTQYF.

The rearrangement joins TRBV7-6 to TRBJ2-1; D may be TRBD2 (5 bases). Germline V CDR1 and CDR2: SGHVS, FNYEAQ. The CDR3 contains 15 residues. V gave up 2 bases and J gave up 6 bases, with 14 bases separating them. The CDR3 reads CASSLTGGAANEQFF. In DNA form, the CDR3 reads TGTGCCAGCAGCTTAACCGGCGGAGCGGCCAATGAGCAGTTCTTC.

J is TRBJ2-5 and V is TRBV10-3, with D possibly TRBD2 on 5 matching bases. The CDR3 contains 16 residues. Germline lookup yields CDR1 ENHRY and CDR2 SYGVKD. The V end was cut by 5 bases, the J end by 5 bases, with 21 bases between. CDR3 DNA sequence: TGTGCCATCAGTACACCCCGGGGTTCCAGCTGGGAGACCCAGTACTTC. This gives the protein CAISTPRGSSWETQYF.

The rearrangement joins TRBV18 to TRBJ1-2; D unresolved. This CDR3 comprises 14 residues. CDR1 is KGHSH and CDR2 is LQKENI in the germline V gene. V lost 3 bases and J 4 bases, leaving 12 bases between the germline ends. CDR3 amino acids: CASSPTPLGYGYTF. The CDR3, as DNA: TGTGCCAGCTCACCGACGCCCCTAGGCTATGGCTACACCTTC.

The chain combines TRBV15 with TRBJ2-2; 7 bases match TRBD1. Looked up from germline, CDR1 is LNHNV and CDR2 is YYDKDF (reference sequence). V shed 0 bases, J shed 7 bases, and the junction held 5 bases outside the gene matches. The CDR3 contains 15 residues. CDR3 region: CATSRDKGAGGELFF. The DNA for the CDR3 is TGTGCCACCAGCAGAGATAAGGGGGCAGGCGGGGAGCTGTTTTTT.

The V and J genes are TRBV18 and TRBJ2-1; perhaps TRBD1 as D (5 bases). V was clipped by 6 bases and J by 8 bases, with 23 bases between them. Germline CDR1 and CDR2: KGHSH and LQKENI. The CDR3 extends over 16 amino acids. CDR3 in amino acids: CASSLRTRVLGDEQFF. CDR3 coding DNA: TGTGCCAGCTCGCTCCGCACCAGGGTTCTCGGTGATGAGCAGTTCTTC.

The chain recombines TRBV11-2 with TRBJ1-5; 7 nucleotides match TRBD1. This CDR3 spans 14 amino acids. CDR1 SGHAT and CDR2 FQNNGV come from the germline V gene. V was pared by 4 bases and J by 2 bases, with 2 bases of the junction left unmatched. CDR3 region: CASSSTGGNQPQHF. Written as DNA, the CDR3 is TGTGCCAGCAGCTCAACAGGGGGCAATCAGCCCCAGCATTTT.

This clone was observed once. The rearrangement uses TRBV19 and TRBJ1-5; no firm D call. Trimming stripped 5 bases from V and 6 bases from J, with 11 bases between. CDR3 size: 13 residues. The V gene's germline CDR1 is LNHDA and CDR2 SQIVND (reference sequence). The CDR3 protein is CASSPRRGQPQHF. CDR3 bases: TGTGCCAGTAGTCCCCGGCGAGGTCAGCCCCAGCATTTT.

The rearrangement links TRBV15 to TRBJ1-6, with no clear D. The length of the CDR3 is 15 residues. Germline V lookup: CDR1 LNHNV, CDR2 YYDKDF (reference sequence). Trimming stripped 0 bases from V and 9 bases from J, with 12 bases between. CDR3 bases: TGTGCCACCAGCAGAGATCGGGAAGGAGGTTCACCCCTCCACTTT. Translated: CATSRDREGGSPLHF. The variable domain in full, completed from reference TRBV15 and TRBJ1-6, reads DAMVIQNPRYQVTQFGKPVTLSCSQTLNHNVMYWYQQKSSQAPKLLFHYYDKDFNNEADTPDNFQSRRPNTSFCFLDIRSPGLGDTAMYLCATSRDREGGSPLHFGNGTRLTVT.

This clone was observed once. The V call is TRBV7-8, the J call TRBJ2-7, with 8 bases aligning to TRBD1. The CDR3 loop spans 13 amino acids. J lost 5 bases, V lost 5 bases, and 5 bases had no gene match. Per germline, CDR1 SGHVS and CDR2 FQNEAQ. The CDR3 region is CASSDRTGNEQYF. The CDR3 bases are TGTGCCAGCAGCGACCGGACAGGGAACGAGCAGTACTTC.